This T cell receptor beta chain was identified in a study of control samples from healthy donors and cancer patients. The CDR3 is made up of 12 amino acids. The germline V gene has CDR1 KGHDR and CDR2 SFDVKD. Between the trimmed V and J ends, which lost 8 bases and 0 bases, there was a span of 7 bases. The table came from immunoSEQ multiplex PCR; TCRdb's copy has only in-frame clones and leaves some out. The sample holds approximately 100,000 clones; roughly 91% are singletons and the top ten take less than 8.5%. Input material: blood. The clonotype was recovered from a man under 40 in good health. The chain recombines TRBV24-1 with TRBJ2-7; no definite D call. The CDR3 DNA reads as TGTGCCACCAATAAGAGCTCCTACGAGCAGTACGTC. Translation gives CATNKSSYEQYV.